One sample yielded the 24 T cell receptor beta chains listed below, sequenced in a study of cytomegalovirus exposure and HLA in healthy donors (dated by TCRdb to about 2017). Library preparation used the immunoSEQ multiplex PCR assay. TCRdb took this table from immuneACCESS and kept in-frame rearrangements with V and J called. Such tables lack part of the clones; where checked against another copy, unresolved V genes explain under half of the gap, and the rest is unexplained. The sample table contains 95,000 to 150,000 clones; only one count was recorded for roughly 95% of them. The ten top clones hold about 1.7% of the sample. The sample taken for sequencing was PBMCs. Receptors originate from a man younger than 35 in good health and CMV-seronegative.

This clone was recorded a few times. The V and J genes are TRBV7-9 and TRBJ2-7; D not resolved. From germline, CDR1 is SEHNR and CDR2 FQNEAQ (reference sequence). The CDR3 sequence is 11 residues long. V lost 5 bases, J lost 3 bases, and 5 bases lay in between. CDR3: CASSLLYEQYF. The CDR3 nucleotides read TGTGCCAGCAGCCTTCTCTACGAGCAGTACTTC.

The chain recombines TRBV30 with TRBJ1-1; D ambiguous. Trimming removed 2 bases at V and 8 bases at J, with 6 bases between. The CDR3 loop spans 10 amino acids. Germline-derived CDR1 and CDR2 are GTSNPN and SVGIG (reference sequence). The CDR3 protein is CAWSSGEAFF. CDR3 nucleotide sequence: TGTGCCTGGAGTTCGGGGGAAGCTTTCTTT.

CDR3 protein: CASSPAGTGGTYEQYF. The CDR3 bases are TGTGCCAGCAGCCCAGCTGGGACAGGGGGTACATACGAGCAGTACTTC. The chain carries TRBV9 and TRBJ2-7; 11 bases agree with TRBD1. The CDR3 has 16 amino acids. In germline, CDR1 is SGDLS, CDR2 YYNGEE. Trimming removed 4 bases from V and 4 bases from J; junction bases left unmatched: 10. The full variable domain, with the rest looked up from reference TRBV9 and TRBJ2-7, is DSGVTQTPKHLITATGQRVTLRCSPRSGDLSVYWYQQSLDQGLQFLIQYYNGEERAKGNILERFSAQQFPDLHSELNLSSLELGDSALYFCASSPAGTGGTYEQYFGPGTRLTVT.

The V call is TRBV4-3, the J call TRBJ1-1, with D perhaps TRBD1 (6 bases). V lost 2 bases and J 1 base, leaving 11 bases between the germline ends. The germline CDR1 and CDR2 sequences are LGHNA and YSLEER. This CDR3 has 15 residues. The CDR3 loop is CASSQRAGANTEAFF. CDR3 sequence (DNA): TGCGCCAGCAGCCAAAGGGCGGGGGCGAACACTGAAGCTTTCTTT.

The chain couples TRBV5-1 to TRBJ2-5, with 8 bases identical to TRBD2. V lost 7 bases and J lost 9; bases outside the gene matches: 11. This CDR3 region has 13 residues. The germline V gene encodes CDR1 SGHRS and CDR2 YFSETQ. The CDR3 DNA reads TGCGCCAGCGGTCGGGGGGGCGAATCCCCCCAGTACTTC. Its translation is CASGRGGESPQYF.

The chain joins TRBV9 to TRBJ2-2; 7 nucleotides align to TRBD1. Germline V gene data show CDR1 as SGDLS and CDR2 as YYNGEE. V shed 4 bases, J shed 2 bases, and the junction held 8 bases outside the gene matches. CDR3 length: 16 amino acids. The CDR3 is CASSPSGTANTGELFF. DNA for the CDR3: TGTGCCAGCAGCCCTTCCGGGACAGCTAACACCGGGGAGCTGTTTTTT.

The chain uses TRBV28 and TRBJ1-2; 8 bases are shared with TRBD1. V lost 3 bases to trimming and J lost 2 bases; unmatched junction nucleotides: 5. CDR3 length equals 15 residues. CDR1 and CDR2 from the germline V gene are MDHEN and SYDVKM. CDR3 nucleotides: TGTGCCAGCAGTTTGTGGGGACAGGCAAACTATGGCTACACCTTC. Protein product: CASSLWGQANYGYTF.

The J gene is TRBJ1-5, the V gene TRBV27; TRBD1 is a possible D gene (6 bases). This CDR3 spans 14 amino acids. V was trimmed by 6 bases and J by 6 bases, leaving 15 bases between them. Germline CDR1 reads MNHEY; CDR2 reads SMNVEV (reference sequence). The CDR3 reads CASRNRERSQPQHF. DNA of the CDR3: TGTGCCAGCAGAAACAGGGAACGGAGTCAGCCCCAGCATTTT.

The chain carries TRBV9 and TRBJ2-7, with 11 nucleotides matching TRBD2. V was pared by 0 bases and J by 6 bases, with 2 bases of the junction left unmatched. The germline V gene has CDR1 SGDLS and CDR2 YYNGEE. The CDR3 has 14 residues. CDR3 coding DNA: TGTGCCAGCAGCGTAGAACTAGCGGGAGCCGAGCAGTACTTC. This translates into CASSVELAGAEQYF.

V usage is TRBV7-3 and J usage is TRBJ1-2; 8 positions match TRBD1. There are 13 residues in the CDR3. Per germline, CDR1 SGHTA and CDR2 FQGTGA. The junction had 7 bases not matched to a gene; V was cut back by 5 bases and J by 8 bases. The CDR3 sequence: CASSAGGADGYTF. The CDR3 coding sequence is TGTGCCAGCAGCGCAGGGGGCGCGGACGGCTACACCTTC.

The genes are TRBV7-9 and TRBJ2-3; D perhaps matches TRBD1 (5 bases). This CDR3 is built from 15 residues. V dropped 4 bases and J dropped 0 bases, with 11 bases sitting between them. Germline lookup yields CDR1 SEHNR and CDR2 FQNEAQ (reference sequence). The CDR3 nucleotides read TGTGCCAGCAGCTGGAGACAGACTAGCACAGATACGCAGTATTTT. Its translation: CASSWRQTSTDTQYF. The full variable domain, with the rest looked up from reference TRBV7-9 and TRBJ2-3, is DTGVSQNPRHKITKRGQNVTFRCDPISEHNRLYWYRQTLGQGPEFLTYFQNEAQLEKSRLLSDRFSAERPKGSFSTLEIQRTEQGDSAMYLCASSWRQTSTDTQYFGPGTRLTVL.

This clone has a handful of counts. The chain uses TRBV13 and TRBJ1-2; D uncertain. This CDR3 contains 12 residues. In germline, CDR1 is PRHDT, CDR2 FYEKMQ (reference sequence). V lost 3 bases, J lost 8 bases, and 10 bases lay in between. CDR3 sequence reads: CASSFERVGYTF. In DNA form, the CDR3 reads TGTGCCAGCAGCTTTGAACGAGTCGGCTACACCTTC.

Here the CDR3 DNA reads TGTGCCAGCAGCTTAGGCGGGACCCAAGAGACCCAGTACTTC. Translating gives CASSLGGTQETQYF. The chain combines TRBV11-2 with TRBJ2-5; D is perhaps TRBD2 (6 bases). The CDR3 covers 14 residues. V was trimmed by 1 base and J by 1 base, leaving 7 bases between them. The V gene's germline CDR1 is SGHAT and CDR2 FQNNGV.

The chain is built from TRBV28 and TRBJ2-3; tentative D call: TRBD2 (5 bases). Deletions cut 5 bases from V and 4 bases from J, with 19 bases between. This CDR3 spans 16 amino acids. CDR1 and CDR2 (germline): MDHEN, SYDVKM. The CDR3 region has the DNA TGTGCCAGCAGTCCCTCGAGAGGGAAGGTGGCAGATACGCAGTATTTT. It codes for CASSPSRGKVADTQYF.

The chain has TRBV19 and TRBJ2-5; 9 bases line up with TRBD1. CDR3 length: 16 residues. V trimming: 6 bases; J trimming: 4 bases; junction bases outside the gene matches: 12. Per the germline V gene, CDR1 is LNHDA and CDR2 is SQIVND (reference sequence). The DNA for the CDR3 is TGTGCCAGTAGCCTAGGACAGGGGAGTTTTGCAGAGACCCAGTACTTC. Encoded protein: CASSLGQGSFAETQYF.

The count of this clone is one. The chain recombines TRBV7-8 with TRBJ2-3; TRBD2 matches at 8 bases. With 3 bases clipped from V and 0 bases from J, the junction kept 14 bases outside the gene matches. The CDR3 length is 19 residues. CDR1 is SGHVS, CDR2 FQNEAQ, per germline. The CDR3 DNA follows: TGTGCCAGCAGCTTGAGGGTGCCTAGGGCTAGCGGGAGCACAGATACGCAGTATTTT. It specifies CASSLRVPRASGSTDTQYF.

Only one count was recorded for this clone. This chain uses TRBV6-5 with TRBJ2-2; no definite D call. V dropped 5 bases and J dropped 8 bases, with 12 bases sitting between them. This CDR3 comprises 13 residues. Germline V gives CDR1 MNHEY, CDR2 SVGAGI. The CDR3 region is CASSLRRSGELFF. CDR3 sequence (DNA): TGTGCCAGCAGTCTCCGCAGGTCGGGGGAGCTGTTTTTT.

The rearrangement joins TRBV9 to TRBJ2-1, with a possible D match to TRBD1 (5 bases). Germline CDR1 reads SGDLS; CDR2 reads YYNGEE. V lost 4 bases to trimming and J lost 3 bases, with 14 bases between them. The length of the CDR3 is 15 residues. In DNA, the CDR3 is TGTGCCAGCAGCCCAAGCGACAGCCGCTACAATGAGCAGTTCTTC. This encodes CASSPSDSRYNEQFF.

V gene TRBV4-3 combines with J gene TRBJ2-5, with 7 bases fitting TRBD2. The CDR3 runs 14 residues. From germline, CDR1 is LGHNA and CDR2 YSLEER. Trimming took 1 base from V and 1 from J; bases not matched to a gene: 0. Here the CDR3 reads CASSQGGGQETQYF. CDR3 coding DNA: TGCGCCAGCAGCCAAGGCGGGGGCCAAGAGACCCAGTACTTC.

The genes are TRBV29-1 and TRBJ1-1, with TRBD1 as a possible D gene (6 bases). The CDR3 spans 14 residues. Germline CDR1 reads SQVTM; CDR2 reads ANQGSEA. Trimming took off 5 bases at V and 6 bases at J, with 19 bases between the two ends. The CDR3 spells CSVNRPSKGAEAFF. The CDR3 nucleotides are TGCAGCGTTAATAGGCCGTCCAAGGGGGCTGAAGCTTTCTTT.

This chain uses TRBV7-2 with TRBJ2-5; 7 bases line up with TRBD2. This CDR3 region has 13 residues. With 5 bases clipped from V and 5 bases from J, the junction kept 5 bases outside the gene matches. In germline, CDR1 is SGHTA, CDR2 FQGNSA. The CDR3 DNA follows: TGTGCCAGCAGCCCCACTAGCGTGGAGACCCAGTACTTC. Its translation is CASSPTSVETQYF.

The rearrangement joins TRBV2 to TRBJ2-2; 14 positions match TRBD2. CDR1 is SNHLY and CDR2 is FYNNEI in the germline V gene. V was pared by 2 bases and J by 2 bases, with 7 bases of the junction left unmatched. CDR3 length equals 19 residues. The CDR3 DNA follows: TGTGCCAGCAGTGAACCCCCGGGACTAGCGGGAGCTAACACCGGGGAGCTGTTTTTT. This sequence encodes CASSEPPGLAGANTGELFF.

DNA for the CDR3: TGTGCCAGTAGTAGGACCCACTTGCAGGGATCGTGGACCGGGGAGCTGTTTTTT. Translation: CASSRTHLQGSWTGELFF. V gene TRBV19 combines with J gene TRBJ2-2; TRBD1 might be the D (5 bases). Trimming cost V 4 bases and J 5 bases, with 23 bases left between them. This CDR3 is 18 amino acids long. Germline V gene data show CDR1 as LNHDA and CDR2 as SQIVND (reference sequence). Drawing the rest from reference TRBV19 and TRBJ2-2, the complete variable domain is DGGITQSPKYLFRKEGQNVTLSCEQNLNHDAMYWYRQDPGQGLRLIYYSQIVNDFQKGDIAEGYSVSREKKESFPLTVTSAQKNPTAFYLCASSRTHLQGSWTGELFFGEGSRLTVL.

The gene calls are TRBV27 and TRBJ1-5; a weak D match, TRBD1 (6 bases). With 5 bases removed from V and 1 base from J, the gap between germline ends came to 15 bases. The CDR3 is made up of 16 amino acids. CDR1 MNHEY and CDR2 SMNVEV come from the germline V gene (reference sequence). The CDR3 loop is CASSPLETGSNQPQHF. As DNA, the CDR3 is TGTGCCAGCAGTCCCCTGGAGACAGGCAGCAATCAGCCCCAGCATTTT.